In its sample, the clone carrying this T cell receptor beta chain was seen a few times. This sample was taken from a study of T cells after yellow fever vaccination. A single record per CDR3 protein comes from TCRdb applying MiXCR to the 5' RACE reads. The repertoire holds some 500,000 distinct CDR3 sequences, with about 14% as singletons. The specimen comprised PBMCs, sampled on the day of the yellow fever booster vaccination. This TCR came from a man under 40 who received the YFV17D yellow fever vaccine.

The CDR3 protein is CASSQGRGFGELFF. Here the CDR3 DNA reads TGTGCCAGCAGCCAAGGCAGGGGGTTCGGGGAGCTGTTTTTT. V and J are TRBV4-2 and TRBJ2-2; 7 nucleotides match TRBD1. Germline CDR1 LGHNA, CDR2 YNFKEQ. The CDR3 is 14 amino acids. J gave up 7 bases and V 1 base, and 3 bases lay outside the gene matches.